This T cell receptor beta chain is from a study of control samples from healthy donors and cancer patients. TCRdb's table, derived via immunoSEQ multiplex PCR, lists solely in-frame clones and lacks some. The sample yields about 160,000 clones, around 93% seen once. This clone has a single count. The receptor's source is a woman aged 60 to 75 in good health. The material sequenced was blood.

This CDR3 reads CAISGPGIGEKLFF. DNA for the CDR3: TGTGCCATCAGTGGTCCTGGGATCGGTGAAAAACTGTTTTTT. The J gene is TRBJ1-4, the V gene TRBV10-3; D is unresolved. The V end lost 4 bases, the J end lost 7 bases, and 13 bases lay between the germline ends. The germline V gene encodes CDR1 ENHRY and CDR2 SYGVKD. This CDR3 comprises 14 residues.